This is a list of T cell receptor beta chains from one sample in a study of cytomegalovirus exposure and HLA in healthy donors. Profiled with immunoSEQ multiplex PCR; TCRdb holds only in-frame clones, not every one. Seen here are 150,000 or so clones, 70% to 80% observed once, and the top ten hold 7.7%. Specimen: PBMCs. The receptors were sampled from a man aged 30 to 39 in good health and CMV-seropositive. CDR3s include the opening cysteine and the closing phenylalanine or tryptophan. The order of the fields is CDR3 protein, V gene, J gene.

CASCASVSEQFF	TRBV18	TRBJ2-1
CAWSALADYRYSTDTQYF	TRBV30	TRBJ2-3
CASSETGVGNQPQHF	TRBV6-1	TRBJ1-5
CASSERGHNEQFF	TRBV2	TRBJ2-1
CAWSVQGETEAFF	TRBV30	TRBJ1-1
CASSLTGNYGYTF	TRBV2	TRBJ1-2
CAISVAGQGMGEQYF	TRBV10-3	TRBJ2-7
CASSQLGGGSGANVLTF	TRBV4-3	TRBJ2-6
CASSGGTGSYEQYF	TRBV2	TRBJ2-7
CASSSGLGAYNEQFF	TRBV7-3	TRBJ2-1
CASSLDTGTVNEQFF	TRBV7-9	TRBJ2-1
CASSLGLTDTQYF	TRBV7-2	TRBJ2-3
CASSLDRSSGNTIYF	TRBV7-8	TRBJ1-3
CASSDSGDYNEQFF	TRBV6-4	TRBJ2-1
CASSYSVGAPGAQYF	TRBV6-5	TRBJ2-3
CASRSGGSYEQYF	TRBV28	TRBJ2-7
CASSRQGNQPQHF	TRBV9	TRBJ1-5
CASPGGDTGELFF	TRBV27	TRBJ2-2
CASSAGDMRRNTEAFF	TRBV13	TRBJ1-1
CASSQDISGANVLTF	TRBV2	TRBJ2-6
CASSWTTGLRETQYF	TRBV7-6	TRBJ2-5
CSAGLYNEQFF	TRBV20-1	TRBJ2-1
CASSWTSGERNEQFF	TRBV11-1	TRBJ2-1
CAGSFIGASGDEQFF	TRBV27	TRBJ2-1
CASRLQGATNEKLFF	TRBV6-6	TRBJ1-4
CASSLSTSSYNEQFF	TRBV6-5	TRBJ2-1
CASSLGTDRGATYEQYF	TRBV11-3	-
CAWRRQGATEAFF	TRBV30	TRBJ1-1
CASSSWTGGYNEQFF	TRBV5-4	TRBJ2-1
CASSLGQGADTQYF	TRBV7-9	TRBJ2-3
CAGKDRVGDNEQFF	TRBV2	TRBJ2-1
CASSLTRDTEAFF	TRBV7-7	TRBJ1-1
CASSISRGRTDTQYF	TRBV19	TRBJ2-3
CASSQRPAGGADTQYF	TRBV5-4	TRBJ2-3
CASSIRSSRGGGEKLFF	TRBV19	TRBJ1-4
CASSETGSGTEAFF	TRBV7-2	TRBJ1-1
CASSLGSYQETQYF	TRBV7-6	TRBJ2-5